What follows are 30 T cell receptor beta chains derived from one specimen sequenced in a study of cytomegalovirus exposure and HLA in healthy donors. Primers: 60 Vbeta forward and 13 Jbeta reverse. Using immunoSEQ multiplex PCR, the repertoire was profiled, and TCRdb retains in-frame clones only, with some absent. The table includes 95,000 to 150,000 clones, around 80% detected once. Sequenced material: PBMCs. All receptors derive from a woman aged 60-75 years in good health and CMV-seropositive.

This clone was seen only once. The rearrangement links TRBV25-1 to TRBJ2-1; D remains ambiguous. CDR1 is MGHDK, CDR2 SYGVNS, per germline. This CDR3 is built from 14 residues. The ends were cut back, 8 bases at V and 0 bases at J, with 11 bases in the middle. The CDR3 here is CASGQGLSYNEQFF. The CDR3 DNA reads TGTGCCAGCGGGCAAGGCCTCTCCTACAATGAGCAGTTCTTC.

The CDR3 here is CASSSGLARPQETQYF. The CDR3 nucleotides are TGTGCCAGCAGCAGCGGACTAGCGAGACCTCAAGAGACCCAGTACTTC. The J gene is TRBJ2-5, the V gene TRBV5-4, with TRBD2 matching 9 bases. The CDR3 covers 16 residues. V dropped 4 bases and J dropped 2; count of bases not matched to a gene: 9. Germline-derived CDR1 and CDR2 are SGHNT and YYREEE (reference sequence).

This clone was observed a few times. The CDR3 DNA reads as TGTGCCAGCAGTCCCTCGGACAGGGGAGACTATGGCTACACCTTC. Amino acids: CASSPSDRGDYGYTF. The V call is TRBV28, the J call TRBJ1-2; 9 bases align to TRBD1. The CDR3 has 15 amino acids. Germline CDR1 reads MDHEN; CDR2 reads SYDVKM. After removal of 5 bases from V and 3 bases from J, the junction contained 7 bases not matched to a gene.

V is TRBV7-4 and J is TRBJ1-3; 7 nucleotides match TRBD1. Germline V gene data show CDR1 as SGHVT and CDR2 as SQSDAQ. This CDR3 comprises 16 residues. V gave up 5 bases and J gave up 2 bases; unmatched junction bases: 9. The CDR3 here is CASSILQGPTGNTIYF. In DNA form, the CDR3 reads TGTGCCAGCAGCATTTTACAGGGGCCTACTGGAAACACCATATATTTT.

J is TRBJ2-1 and V is TRBV19; D possibly corresponds to TRBD1 (5 bases). The CDR3 loop spans 13 amino acids. Trimming pared 4 bases from V and 7 bases from J, leaving 11 bases between. CDR1 and CDR2 from the germline V gene are LNHDA and SQIVND (reference sequence). In DNA, the CDR3 is TGTGCCAGTAGTAATGCCAGGGTTAATGAGCAGTTCTTC. Residues: CASSNARVNEQFF.

With respect to this clone: One end of the junction is discordant with germline, which a read error may explain. The V gene is TRBV7-9, the J gene TRBJ1-5, with D possibly being TRBD1 (5 bases). Germline lookup yields CDR1 SEHNR and CDR2 FQNEAQ (reference sequence). This CDR3 is built from 14 residues. The DNA of the CDR3 is TGTTCCAGCAGCCCCCAACAGGGCAATCAGCCCCAGCATTTT. Translation: CSSSPQQGNQPQHF. Complete variable domain (other parts from reference TRBV7-9 and TRBJ1-5): DTGVSQNPRHKITKRGQNVTFRCDPISEHNRLYWYRQTLGQGPEFLTYFQNEAQLEKSRLLSDRFSAERPKGSFSTLEIQRTEQGDSAMYLCSSSPQQGNQPQHFGDGTRLSIL.

This clone has a single count. V and J are TRBV6-5 and TRBJ1-1; D call uncertain. In germline, CDR1 is MNHEY, CDR2 SVGAGI. This CDR3 has 14 amino acids. Deletions cut 2 bases from V and 0 bases from J, with 7 bases between. The CDR3 coding sequence is TGTGCCAGCAGTTACGGCGGTCTGAACACTGAAGCTTTCTTT. Its protein is CASSYGGLNTEAFF.

This CDR3 reads CASSPGQGPSNEQFF. The DNA for the CDR3 is TGTGCCAGCTCACCCGGACAGGGGCCCTCCAATGAGCAGTTCTTC. The gene calls are TRBV18 and TRBJ2-1; TRBD1 agrees at 9 bases. Germline V gene lookup returns CDR1 KGHSH and CDR2 LQKENI. The CDR3 is 15 amino acids. With V trimmed by 3 bases and J by 6 bases, 6 bases remained unmatched.

J is TRBJ2-5 and V is TRBV19; D is perhaps TRBD1 (5 bases). Germline V gene data show CDR1 as LNHDA and CDR2 as SQIVND (reference sequence). This CDR3 is 15 amino acids long. Trimming removed 6 bases from V and 4 bases from J, with 18 bases in between. The CDR3 sequence: CASRQQGTLGETQYF. CDR3 in DNA: TGTGCCAGTAGACAGCAGGGAACGTTAGGAGAGACCCAGTACTTC.

The genes are TRBV18 and TRBJ2-1; TRBD2 agrees at 7 bases. Germline loops: CDR1 KGHSH, CDR2 LQKENI. J gave up 1 base and V 2 bases, and 2 bases lay outside the gene matches. The CDR3 loop spans 15 amino acids. The CDR3 coding sequence is TGTGCCAGCTCACCAACGGGGGGATCCTACAATGAGCAGTTCTTC. It codes for CASSPTGGSYNEQFF.

This chain joins TRBV4-2 and TRBJ2-7, with TRBD2 matching 9 bases. CDR1 and CDR2 (germline): LGHNA, YNFKEQ. The CDR3 has 14 residues. With V trimmed by 2 bases and J by 3 bases, 2 bases remained unmatched. The CDR3 loop reads CASSQPSGNYEQYF. CDR3 nucleotide sequence: TGTGCCAGCAGCCAACCTAGCGGGAACTACGAGCAGTACTTC.

The chain links TRBV19 to TRBJ2-1; 10 nucleotides match TRBD2. This CDR3 has 15 amino acids. Germline CDR1 reads LNHDA; CDR2 reads SQIVND (reference sequence). V trimming: 5 bases; J trimming: 3 bases; junction bases outside the gene matches: 4. The CDR3 DNA reads as TGTGCCAGTAGTCTAGGGACTAGCGACTACAATGAGCAGTTCTTC. Its translation: CASSLGTSDYNEQFF.

J is TRBJ1-2 and V is TRBV4-3; D possibly corresponds to TRBD1 (6 bases). The V gene lost 0 bases and the J gene lost 8 bases, with 13 bases spanning the gap. Germline assignment: CDR1 LGHNA and CDR2 YSLEER. The CDR3 runs to 14 residues. CDR3 DNA sequence: TGCGCCAGCAGCCAAGATGCGGGGGGGCGCGGCTACACCTTC. This translates into CASSQDAGGRGYTF.

This chain links TRBV21-1 with TRBJ1-2; the D call TRBD1 from the table was never checked on the DNA. TRBV21-1 is recorded as a pseudogene. CDR3 length: 18 amino acids. The CDR3 loop is CASVKLQGADPLSYGYTF. In DNA, the CDR3 is TGTGCCAGCGTCAAACTTCAGGGGGCAGATCCTCTGAGCTATGGCTACACCTTC.

The chain couples TRBV9 to TRBJ2-5; maybe TRBD2 (6 bases). The germline V gene has CDR1 SGDLS and CDR2 YYNGEE. The CDR3 covers 13 residues. V lost 0 bases, J lost 5 bases, and 8 bases lay in between. CDR3 amino acids: CASSVAGVETQYF. The CDR3 nucleotides read TGTGCCAGCAGCGTAGCGGGAGTCGAGACCCAGTACTTC.

This clone was counted between two and nine times. The rearrangement uses TRBV5-1 and TRBJ2-6, with D possibly matching TRBD1 (5 bases). This CDR3 has 14 residues. Germline V gene sequence: CDR1 SGHRS, CDR2 YFSETQ. The V and J ends lost 3 bases and 2 bases respectively, with 6 bases between them. The CDR3 nucleotides read TGCGCCAGCAGCTGGGGCGCTGGGGCCAACGTCCTGACTTTC. Translation: CASSWGAGANVLTF. The entire variable domain, with the rest obtained from reference TRBV5-1 and TRBJ2-6, is as follows: KAGVTQTPRYLIKTRGQQVTLSCSPISGHRSVSWYQQTPGQGLQFLFEYFSETQRNKGNFPGRFSGRQFSNSRSEMNVSTLELGDSALYLCASSWGAGANVLTFGAGSRLTVL.

The rearrangement uses TRBV7-2 and TRBJ2-3; 11 nucleotides align to TRBD2. The CDR3 is 16 amino acids. The germline V gene encodes CDR1 SGHTA and CDR2 FQGNSA. Here the CDR3 reads CATSGDIRPSTDTQYF. The DNA of the CDR3 is TGTGCGACTAGCGGGGACATACGACCTAGCACAGATACGCAGTATTTT. Looking up the rest from reference TRBV7-2 and TRBJ2-3 gives the full variable domain: GAGVSQSPSNKVTEKGKDVELRCDPISGHTALYWYRQSLGQGLEFLIYFQGNSAPDKSGLPSDRFSAERTGGSVSTLTIQRTQQEDSAVYLCATSGDIRPSTDTQYFGPGTRLTVL.

V is TRBV27 and J is TRBJ2-3; 12 nucleotides agree with TRBD2. Trimming removed 6 bases from V and 4 bases from J; junction bases left unmatched: 11. Germline loops: CDR1 MNHEY, CDR2 SMNVEV (reference sequence). The CDR3 contains 17 residues. This chain's CDR3 is CASRTLAGGPFADTQYF. The DNA for the CDR3 is TGTGCCAGCAGGACTCTAGCGGGAGGGCCTTTCGCAGATACGCAGTATTTT.

This sequence joins TRBV11-2 and TRBJ2-2; D may be TRBD1 (5 bases). In germline, CDR1 is SGHAT, CDR2 FQNNGV. Trimming left V 4 bases short and J 3 bases short, with 9 bases between. CDR3 size: 14 residues. CDR3 DNA sequence: TGTGCCAGCAGCTCTCAGGGTTACACCGGGGAGCTGTTTTTT. This encodes CASSSQGYTGELFF.

V usage is TRBV29-1 and J usage is TRBJ2-3, with TRBD1 matching over 9 bases. Germline trimming cut 8 bases from V and 0 bases from J; bases unmatched to any gene: 6. CDR3 length equals 14 residues. Germline-derived CDR1 and CDR2 are SQVTM and ANQGSEA. CDR3 nucleotides: TGCAGCTCATCCGGGACAGGGAGCACAGATACGCAGTATTTT. Residues: CSSSGTGSTDTQYF.

This clone has just one count. The chain links TRBV5-1 to TRBJ2-3; 13 bases are a match to TRBD2. CDR1 SGHRS and CDR2 YFSETQ come from the germline V gene. V was clipped by 0 bases and J by 6 bases; unmatched bases: 4. The CDR3 is 16 residues long. The CDR3 sequence is CASSLGLAGGIDTQYF. CDR3 nucleotide sequence: TGCGCCAGCAGCTTGGGACTAGCGGGGGGTATCGATACGCAGTATTTT.

This clone came up a few times. The rearrangement links TRBV6-5 to TRBJ2-5; 8 bases are shared with TRBD2. The tail of the sequence fits TRBJ2-7 better, so the J call may be wrong. Germline V lookup: CDR1 MNHEY, CDR2 SVGAGI. The CDR3 is made up of 14 amino acids. For the CDR3, the DNA is TGTGCCAGCAGCCAGGCGGGGACTAGCTACGAGCAGTACTTC. Its translation is CASSQAGTSYEQYF.

In its sample, this clone was seen a few times. The chain carries TRBV6-1 and TRBJ1-2, with 7 nucleotides matching TRBD1. This CDR3 is 15 amino acids long. The ends lost 1 base at V and 4 bases at J; junction bases unmatched: 6. From germline, CDR1 is MNHNS and CDR2 SASEGT. CDR3 region: CASSEGRGQSYGYTF. The CDR3 nucleotides are TGTGCCAGCAGTGAAGGAAGGGGACAGAGCTATGGCTACACCTTC.

This clone was detected a few times. This sequence joins TRBV2 and TRBJ2-3, with TRBD2 matching over 7 bases. This CDR3 has 16 residues. V dropped 6 bases and J dropped 2; count of bases not matched to a gene: 11. Germline CDR1 is SNHLY and CDR2 is FYNNEI. CDR3: CASREASGTLTDTQYF. The CDR3 region has the DNA TGTGCCAGCAGGGAGGCTAGCGGAACACTCACAGATACGCAGTATTTT.

The chain couples TRBV9 to TRBJ1-6; D possibly corresponds to TRBD1 (5 bases). Germline V gene sequence: CDR1 SGDLS, CDR2 YYNGEE. There are 14 residues in the CDR3. V lost 4 bases and J 10 bases, leaving 15 bases between the germline ends. CDR3 in amino acids: CASSQNQGKSPLHF. The CDR3 DNA reads as TGTGCCAGCAGCCAAAACCAGGGAAAATCACCCCTCCACTTT.

The chain couples TRBV5-4 to TRBJ2-5; D gene uncertain. The germline CDR1 and CDR2 sequences are SGHNT and YYREEE (reference sequence). The CDR3 covers 13 residues. V was clipped by 1 base and J by 3 bases, with 7 bases between them. The CDR3 bases are TGTGCCAGCAGCTTGTTCGGAGAAGAGACCCAGTACTTC. Residues: CASSLFGEETQYF.

This clone was recorded a few times. CDR3 amino acids: CASSYRQGTSYEQYF. CDR3 coding DNA: TGTGCCAGCAGTTATCGTCAGGGGACATCCTACGAGCAGTACTTC. The rearrangement uses TRBV6-5 and TRBJ2-5, with a tentative D call TRBD1 (6 bases). The J call could be wrong; TRBJ2-7 is a better fit for the DNA end. Per the germline V gene, CDR1 is MNHEY and CDR2 is SVGAGI. The CDR3 has 15 residues.

The V call is TRBV14, the J call TRBJ2-1; the match to TRBD1 covers 9 bases. In germline, CDR1 is SGHDN, CDR2 FVKESK. CDR3 length: 16 residues. Losses at the gene ends were 2 bases for V and 5 bases for J; bases not matched to a gene: 7. The CDR3, as DNA: TGTGCCAGCAGCCAAACGACAGGGGGTGTCAACAATGAGCAGTTCTTC. Translated: CASSQTTGGVNNEQFF. The entire variable domain, with the rest obtained from reference TRBV14 and TRBJ2-1, is as follows: EAGVTQFPSHSVIEKGQTVTLRCDPISGHDNLYWYRRVMGKEIKFLLHFVKESKQDESGMPNNRFLAERTGGTYSTLKVQPAELEDSGVYFCASSQTTGGVNNEQFFGPGTRLTVL.

CDR3 loop: CASSSQGYSGNTIYF. The CDR3 coding sequence is TGTGCCAGCTCATCACAGGGGTACTCTGGAAACACCATATATTTT. The chain employs TRBV18 and TRBJ1-3; TRBD1 matches 7 bases. The CDR3 covers 15 residues. The trim removed 5 bases at V and 0 bases at J, leaving 4 bases unmatched. From germline, CDR1 is KGHSH and CDR2 LQKENI.

The chain links TRBV6-1 to TRBJ1-2; D may be TRBD1 (6 bases). Germline CDR1 is MNHNS and CDR2 is SASEGT. This CDR3 region has 14 residues. V was clipped by 7 bases and J by 2 bases, with 14 bases between them. The CDR3 nucleotides read TGTGCCAGCACCCCGGGGCAGGGGAACTATGGCTACACCTTC. It encodes CASTPGQGNYGYTF.